A selection of T cell receptor beta chains follows, all from one sample in a study of OX40 agonist ivuxolimab in advanced cancers. TCRdb keeps only in-frame clones here, not all; method: immunoSEQ multiplex PCR. Of 80,000 or so clones in the sample, approximately 80% were seen once. The material sequenced was CD4+ or CD8+ T cells sorted from blood, taken in a trial of the OX40 agonist ivuxolimab. These receptor sequences come from an adult with an advanced solid tumor such as melanoma, head and neck, liver or kidney cancer. The CDR3 runs from the conserved cysteine through the conserved F or W. D genes are given only for firm matches.

>TRBV5-4|TRBD2|TRBJ2-1
CASKDTSGPYNEQFF
>TRBV5-8|NA|TRBJ1-4
CASSLLRPNEKLFF
>TRBV5-1|NA|TRBJ2-7
CASSSLQGAEQYF
>TRBV25-1|NA|TRBJ1-5
CASSQKGPVNQPQHF
>TRBV6-6|NA|TRBJ1-2
CASSRLYTNYGYTF
>TRBV11-2|TRBD1|TRBJ2-7
CASSLGRGTGGDEQYF
>TRBV7-8|NA|TRBJ1-5
CASSLAHRVSNQPQHF
>TRBV7-9|NA|TRBJ1-6
CASSLGQVDSPLHF
>TRBV7-3|TRBD2|TRBJ2-5
CASSLAGGDQETQYF
>TRBV6-6|TRBD1|TRBJ1-6
CASSTQGSNSPLHF
>TRBV28|NA|TRBJ1-1
CASRATGNTEAFF
>TRBV7-2|TRBD2|TRBJ2-5
CASSRGASGRVDETQYF
>TRBV13|TRBD1|TRBJ1-2
CASRRTGGLLGYTF
>TRBV6-1|NA|TRBJ2-5
CASSERAEGRETQYF
>TRBV10-3|TRBD2|TRBJ2-5
CAISAQRGGGETQYF
>TRBV10-3|NA|TRBJ1-1
CAISVGGDVSEAFF
>TRBV7-9|NA|TRBJ2-7
CASSISGSDYEQYF
>TRBV7-2|TRBD2|TRBJ2-7
CASSVGLVWPYEQYF
>TRBV18|NA|TRBJ2-1
CASSLSLTYNEQFF
>TRBV28|NA|TRBJ1-2
CASSRPWGEGYTF